A selection of T cell receptor beta chains follows, all from one sample in a study of radiotherapy plus CTLA-4 blockade in lung cancer. Method: immunoSEQ multiplex PCR; TCRdb's copy keeps in-frame clones and lacks some. This table has 20,000 to 30,000 clones, about 75% appearing once. The sample here was peripheral blood, taken from a patient treated with radiotherapy plus ipilimumab. The receptor source for this set is a human donor with non-small cell lung cancer that progressed on radiotherapy plus ipilimumab. Both conserved end residues are part of each CDR3. D genes are given only for firm matches. Size tells how often a clone was seen (once, few, many) or the class of an expanded clone, and some rows leave it out.

j_call d_call v_call clone_size cdr3_length cdr3_nt cdr3_aa
TRBJ1-3 . TRBV25-1 . 16 TGTGCCAACGGACACGATCTTCTCAACTCTGGAAACACCATATATTTT CANGHDLLNSGNTIYF
TRBJ2-4 . TRBV7-8 . 13 TGTGCCAGCAGCTCCAATTCGGGGAACATTCAGTACTTC CASSSNSGNIQYF
TRBJ2-7 TRBD1 TRBV7-2 . 16 TGTGCCAGCCGCCCTTCTTTACAGGGGTCCTCCTACGAGCAGTACTTC CASRPSLQGSSYEQYF
TRBJ2-1 . TRBV6-6 . 16 TGTGCCAGCACCCCTTCCCTCGGGGTCTCCTACAATGAGCAGTTCTTC CASTPSLGVSYNEQFF
TRBJ2-1 TRBD2 TRBV11-2 . 16 TGTGCCAGCAGCTTAGGCCGGGGCGGGAGGAGGAATGAGCAGTTCTTC CASSLGRGGRRNEQFF
TRBJ1-2 . TRBV4-2 . 17 TGTGCCAGCAGCGCAACTTCGGCAGGGCCTAAAAACTATGGCTACACCTTC CASSATSAGPKNYGYTF
TRBJ1-1 TRBD1 TRBV5-5 . 15 TGTGCCAGCAGCTGGGGACAGGGTGCGAACACTGAAGCTTTCTTT CASSWGQGANTEAFF
TRBJ1-1 . TRBV10-3 . 13 TGTGCCATCAGTGAACCGGGAAACACTGAAGCTTTCTTT CAISEPGNTEAFF
TRBJ2-7 . TRBV19 few 13 TGTGCCAGTCTCGGGGGGCGTGAGTTCGAGCAGTACTTC CASLGGREFEQYF
TRBJ2-3 TRBD1 TRBV28 . 15 TGTGCCAGCAGTGCCGGACAGGGTTGGTCAGATACGCAGTATTTT CASSAGQGWSDTQYF
TRBJ2-3 . TRBV6-1 . 12 TGTGCCAGCAGTGCCTCTAGGGATACGCAGTATTTT CASSASRDTQYF
TRBJ2-1 . TRBV7-9 . 12 TGTGCCAGCAGCTTAAGCCGCGATGAGCAGTTCTTC CASSLSRDEQFF
TRBJ1-1 TRBD1 TRBV28 . 13 TGTGCCAGCAGTTCTGGGGACAGGGGGGAAGCTTTCTTT CASSSGDRGEAFF
TRBJ1-5 . TRBV11-2 . 13 TGTGCCAGCAGCTTAGGGACAGATCAGCCCCAGCATTTT CASSLGTDQPQHF
TRBJ2-3 . TRBV5-1 . 12 TGCGCCAGCAGCTTCTCCCGAACTACGCAGTATTTT CASSFSRTTQYF
TRBJ2-5 TRBD2 TRBV27 . 14 TGTGCCAGCAGACCGACTAGCCGACAAGAGACCCAGTACTTC CASRPTSRQETQYF
TRBJ1-4 . TRBV28 . 13 TGTGCCAGCCGCCCCGGGGGAGGCGAAGAACTGTTTTTT CASRPGGGEELFF
TRBJ2-7 . TRBV4-1 few 12 TGCGCCAGCAGCCAAGGACCCTACGAGCAGTACTTC CASSQGPYEQYF
TRBJ1-1 . TRBV10-3 . 17 TGTGCCATCAGTGAGTCGAGGGGTCCGTGGACCAAGACTGAAGCTTTCTTT CAISESRGPWTKTEAFF
TRBJ2-1 TRBD2 TRBV11-2 . 16 TGTGCCAGCAGCACCAGGACTAGCGGGGATGAGGATGAGCAGTTCTTC CASSTRTSGDEDEQFF
TRBJ2-1 . TRBV21-1 . 14 TGTGCCAGCCCTCGGGTCGGTCAAACCAATGAGCAGTTCTTC CASPRVGQTNEQFF
TRBJ1-2 TRBD1 TRBV5-1 . 13 TGCGCCAGCAGCCCCAGACAGGGACAAGGCTACACCTTC CASSPRQGQGYTF
TRBJ2-5 . TRBV30 . 14 TGTGCCTGGAGAATAAGGACGGATCAAGAGACCCAGTACTTC CAWRIRTDQETQYF
TRBJ2-2 . TRBV6-6 . 12 TGTGCCAGCATTCCGCGAGCAGGGGAGCTGTTTTTT CASIPRAGELFF
TRBJ2-5 TRBD2 TRBV30 . 15 TGTGCCTGGGAACCGGGGGGGCCCGCGAGTGAGACCCAGTACTTC CAWEPGGPASETQYF
TRBJ2-3 TRBD2 TRBV19 . 14 TGTGCCAGTAGTTGGCGGGAGAGGGCAGATACGCAGTATTTT CASSWRERADTQYF
TRBJ2-2 . TRBV19 . 14 TGTGCCAGTAGTATGCAGGAAACCACCGGGGAGCTGTTTTTT CASSMQETTGELFF
TRBJ2-1 TRBD1 TRBV28 once 12 TGTGCCAGCAGCATACTCACAGGGGGCCGTTTCTTC CASSILTGGRFF
TRBJ1-2 . TRBV27 . 12 TGTGCCAGCAGGGCCCCGGGAGGCGGGTACACCTTC CASRAPGGGYTF
TRBJ1-2 TRBD1 TRBV2 . 16 TGTGCCAGCAGTGAAGCTACGAACAGGGGGGTGGATGGCTACACCTTC CASSEATNRGVDGYTF
TRBJ1-1 . TRBV28 . 16 TGTGCCAGCGGAATGGGCCGTGGGCATAGGAGAACTGAAGCTTTCTTT CASGMGRGHRRTEAFF
TRBJ1-1 . TRBV28 . 15 TGTGCCAGCTACTCCCCGCAACAGGGAAGTGCTGAAGCTTTCTTT CASYSPQQGSAEAFF
TRBJ1-5 . TRBV19 . 13 TGTGCCAGTAGTTCGGGGGCGAGTCAGCCCCAGCATTTT CASSSGASQPQHF
TRBJ2-2 . TRBV6-1 . 14 TGTGCCAGCAGTGACGACTTCAACACCGGGGAGCTGTTTTTT CASSDDFNTGELFF
TRBJ1-6 . TRBV4-1 . 19 TGCGCCAGCAGCCAACTAGGGAGACAGGAAGGCTCCTATAATTCACCCCTCCACTTT CASSQLGRQEGSYNSPLHF
TRBJ2-1 TRBD1 TRBV7-3 . 14 TGTGCCAGCAGCCCTACCAGGACAGGGAATGAGCAGTTCTTC CASSPTRTGNEQFF
TRBJ2-1 . TRBV27 . 16 TGTGCCAGCAGTTTATTTCTAGCTTCCTCCTACAATGAGCAGTTCTTC CASSLFLASSYNEQFF
TRBJ2-1 . TRBV9 . 13 TGTGCCAGCAGCCTCCCTCCCTACAATGAGCAGTTCTTC CASSLPPYNEQFF
TRBJ2-1 TRBD2 TRBV18 . 16 TGTGCCAGCTCACCACCTGGCGGGGGGGCGTCCAATGAGCAGTTCTTC CASSPPGGGASNEQFF
TRBJ2-6 . TRBV7-3 few 18 TGTGCCAGCAGCTATGGACAGACTAAAAACTCTGGGGCCAACGTCCTGACTTTC CASSYGQTKNSGANVLTF
TRBJ2-1 TRBD2 TRBV19 few 15 TGTGCCAGTAGGGCTAGCGGGAGCTCCTACAATGAGCAGTTCTTC CASRASGSSYNEQFF